A selection of T cell receptor beta chains follows, all from one sample in a study of monozygotic twins with inflammatory bowel disease. After re-calling the 5' RACE reads, TCRdb lists one entry per CDR3 protein, DNA absent. Its listing shows about 210,000 distinct CDR3 sequences. Sequencing was done on a sample of blood. The receptors come from a human donor with ulcerative colitis or Crohn's disease, or a healthy co-twin of an affected twin (not recorded which). The CDR3 runs from the conserved cysteine through the conserved F or W. Each record gives: J gene, V gene, CDR3 protein.

TRBJ2-3 | TRBV18 | CASSPPRGASEADTQYF
TRBJ2-1 | TRBV7-9 | CASSYLPGQDSYNEQFF
TRBJ1-2 | TRBV20-1 | CSAREGTGKFYGYTF
TRBJ2-2 | TRBV5-1 | CASSLWTGGSGTGELFF
TRBJ1-1 | TRBV5-1 | CASSTYRGMNTEAFF
TRBJ1-2 | TRBV6-5 | CASLVQGDYGYTF
TRBJ2-1 | TRBV5-1 | CASRRTGETYNEQFF
TRBJ2-1 | TRBV19 | CASSIYRGDNEQFF
TRBJ1-1 | TRBV5-1 | CASSWGVEGEAFF
TRBJ2-3 | TRBV18 | CASSRRTSGETDTQYF
TRBJ1-1 | TRBV4-1 | CASSQAIGRGTEAFF
TRBJ2-1 | TRBV5-1 | CASTTKGGIHNEQFF
TRBJ2-3 | TRBV28 | CASSLLEVDTDTQYF
TRBJ1-4 | TRBV5-1 | CASSSTSGGELFF
TRBJ2-7 | TRBV10-1 | CASSEGAGYEQYF
TRBJ2-7 | TRBV20-1 | CSARGGVWDSYEQYF
TRBJ2-1 | TRBV24-1 | CATSSREGRPGDEQFF
TRBJ2-4 | TRBV29-1 | CSVDGENIQYF
TRBJ2-7 | TRBV20-1 | CSATGTSGDSYEQYF
TRBJ2-7 | TRBV7-9 | CASSLVGTLYEQYF
TRBJ2-5 | TRBV5-1 | CASSSLQGVETQYF
TRBJ1-1 | TRBV5-1 | CASSPLAGARTEAFF